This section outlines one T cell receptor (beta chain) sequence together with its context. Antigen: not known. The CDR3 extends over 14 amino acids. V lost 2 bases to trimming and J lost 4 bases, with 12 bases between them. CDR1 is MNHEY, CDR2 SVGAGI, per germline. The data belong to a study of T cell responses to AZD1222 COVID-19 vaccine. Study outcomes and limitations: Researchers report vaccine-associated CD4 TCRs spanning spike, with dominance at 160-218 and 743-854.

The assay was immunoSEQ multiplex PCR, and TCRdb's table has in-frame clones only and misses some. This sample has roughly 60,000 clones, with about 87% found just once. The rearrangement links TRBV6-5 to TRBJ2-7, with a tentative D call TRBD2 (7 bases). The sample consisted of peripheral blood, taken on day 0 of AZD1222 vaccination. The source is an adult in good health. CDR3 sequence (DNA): TGTGCCAGCAGTTACGGGGGGGCGCAGTACGAGCAGTACTTC. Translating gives CASSYGGAQYEQYF.